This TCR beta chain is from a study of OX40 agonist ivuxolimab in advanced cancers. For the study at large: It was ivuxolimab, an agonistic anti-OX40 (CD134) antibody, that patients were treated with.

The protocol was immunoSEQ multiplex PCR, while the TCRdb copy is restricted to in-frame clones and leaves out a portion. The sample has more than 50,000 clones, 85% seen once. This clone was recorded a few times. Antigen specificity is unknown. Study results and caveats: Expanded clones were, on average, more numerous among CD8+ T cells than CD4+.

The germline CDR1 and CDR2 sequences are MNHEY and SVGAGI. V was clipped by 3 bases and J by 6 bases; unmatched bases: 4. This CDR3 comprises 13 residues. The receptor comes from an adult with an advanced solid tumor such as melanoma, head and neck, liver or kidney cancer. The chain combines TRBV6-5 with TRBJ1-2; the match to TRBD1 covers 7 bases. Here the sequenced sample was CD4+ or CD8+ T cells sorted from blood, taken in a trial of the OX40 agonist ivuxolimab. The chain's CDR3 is CASSYRQGHGYTF. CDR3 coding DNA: TGTGCCAGCAGTTATCGACAGGGCCATGGCTACACCTTC.